This TCR beta chain was captured by sequencing in a study of long-term antiretroviral therapy in people with HIV. Study results and caveats: Repertoires in HIV (unlike those of controls) had narrower CDR3 length ranges. ART preceded a rise in diversity that nonetheless stayed lower than in transplant donor controls.

On this clone: The antigen is unknown.

Without exception, participants with HIV were treated in the United States. Version v3.0 of the immunoSEQ assay was performed at survey level. Assay: immunoSEQ multiplex PCR; the TCRdb copy retains only in-frame clones and omits some. Of roughly 7,200 clones in the sample, approximately 73% were seen once. This CDR3 has 14 residues. Germline-derived CDR1 and CDR2 are SQVTM and ANQGSEA. The V end lost 3 bases, the J end lost 1 base, and 12 bases lay between the germline ends. The chain uses TRBV29-1 and TRBJ1-1; D may be TRBD1 (5 bases). This sample comprised unsorted PBMCs, obtained 0.2 years after starting antiretroviral therapy. The source is a man aged 35 to 55 with HIV. The CDR3 region is CSVDTQGQNTEAFF. CDR3 nucleotide sequence: TGCAGCGTTGATACCCAGGGCCAGAACACTGAAGCTTTCTTT.